This TCR beta chain was sequenced during a study of blood T cell repertoires in COVID-19. Across the whole study: Samples came from the United States, Italy and Spain, spanning acute and convalescent COVID-19. T cells, B-cell-depleted T cells, or PBMCs provided the cDNA or gDNA that served as material.

The CDR3 runs 18 residues. Germline V gene data show CDR1 as MNHNS and CDR2 as SASEGT. V shed 3 bases and J shed 0 bases, with 15 bases lying between them. Per the original data handling: Scientists estimated how many nucleated cells there were by amplifying reference gene primers. Produced via immunoSEQ multiplex PCR; TCRdb's table is partial and in-frame only. That table is the source of V, J and clone size, and D and trimming were worked out from the DNA. The repertoire holds around 500,000 clones, with around 85% as singletons. The sample was peripheral blood. This clonotype was sampled from a human donor in a cohort sampled during active COVID-19. The genes are TRBV6-1 and TRBJ1-6; no clear D gene. This CDR3 is CASSDPRKASSYNSPLHF. As DNA, the CDR3 is TGTGCCAGCAGTGACCCCCGGAAGGCTAGCTCCTATAATTCACCCCTCCACTTT.